There are a few counts of the clone carrying this TCR beta chain. Its antigen is currently unknown. This record belongs to a study of beta chain features in type 1 diabetes. Across the study: The study found patients and healthy donors alike in age, gender and cell yields. Sorted cell examination encompassed roughly 98,000,000 cells across all samples. Study outcomes and limitations: People with Type 1 diabetes carried modestly yet significantly shorter TCRB CDR3s in all four CD4+ subsets.

Expressed TCRB transcripts were sequenced after all isolated RNA was converted to cDNA. Libraries were prepared by immunoSEQ multiplex PCR; TCRdb keeps only in-frame clonotypes and omits some of them. The sample has roughly 150,000 clones; more than 9.5% are singletons. Germline V gene data show CDR1 as ENHRY and CDR2 as SYGVKD. The V end lost 6 bases, the J end lost 0 bases, and 26 bases lay between the germline ends. CDR3 length: 19 amino acids. Sequencing was performed on central memory CD4+ T cells from blood. This sequence originates from a man in his late teens or twenties in good health. The V call is TRBV10-3, the J call TRBJ1-2; tentatively, D is TRBD1 (5 bases). The CDR3 coding sequence is TGTGCCATCAGGCCACCCCGACAGACAGTTTACCAAACTAACTATGGCTACACCTTC. Translation gives CAIRPPRQTVYQTNYGYTF.